The present T cell receptor beta chain was sequenced within a study of T cell responses to AZD1222 COVID-19 vaccine (dated by TCRdb to the early 2020s). Broadly, across the study: A total of about 250 trial participants underwent TCR sequencing, of whom approximately 200 had received two doses of AZD1222 and around 25 had received two doses of the MenACWY control vaccine. Trial participants were enrolled by age into subgroups of 18-55, 56-69 and 70-plus years, and roughly 150, 30 and 60 TCR-sequenced participants, respectively, were included in these subgroups. Study-level results and caveats: Most participants were white British and females outnumbered males, and the authors suggested that clonal diversity may have been underestimated. Conclusions about previously exposed vaccinees are limited because only five to seven AZD1222 recipients were SARS-CoV-2 seropositive at baseline. Nearly half of unique spike-specific TCRs reportedly recognized epitopes outside regions mutated in the B.1.351 and B.1.1.7 variants. No day 14 peak-response samples were available, so repertoires were characterized only after the peak T cell response. A significant rise in spike-specific TCR breadth and depth was observed after two AZD1222 doses relative to day 0 and relative to MenACWY recipients. The 56-69-year group was small, and its depth increase did not reach significance, likely because of low power. The whole spike protein was spanned by vaccine-associated CD4 TCRs, and dominant responses were seen in regions 160-218 and 743-854.

The CDR3 regions of human TCRbeta chains were analyzed by immunosequencing. Per the original workflow: Repertoire TCRs were checked for matches against a reference library of SARS-CoV-2-specific TCRs that had been generated using the MIRA antigen-specificity platform. Breadth meant the fraction of unique TCRs that were SARS-CoV-2-associated, whereas depth meant the fraction of total T cells that were SARS-CoV-2-associated. Each spike-specific TCR was assigned to its reactive spike region and to a CD4 or CD8 class using the MIRA data. Log10-transformed breadth and depth values were compared by one-way ANOVA with Sidak's multiple comparisons tests. In TCRdb, the immuneACCESS table is reduced to in-frame sequences with V and J assigned. These tables do not hold every clone; where another copy was compared, an unresolved V gene accounts for under half, and the others remain unexplained. V and J calls and clone size are given by that table; D and trimming were obtained from the DNA. This sample is represented by about 92,000 clones; about 86% of them were singletons. Under 13% of the sample comes from the top ten.

In the paper's terms, the time point label means: baseline before first vaccination. Reading the label with the study, this specimen's treatment or condition is: meningococcal conjugate vaccine given as trial control. Vaccinee samples were obtained from the UK trials COV001 and COV002, which included a single-blind randomized controlled phase 2/3 trial of AZD1222 (ChAdOx1 nCoV-19) in healthy adults. Trial participant PBMC samples were collected at day 0 and day 28 after the second dose for TCRbeta chain sequencing. In the case of this clone: The clone's antigen remains unknown. Base qualities are missing; no much larger clone stands one base away.

V loses 0 bases, J loses 5 bases, and the germline ends lie 10 bases apart. The germline V gene encodes CDR1 SGHDN and CDR2 FVKESK. The CDR3 goes from the cysteine to the phenylalanine over 15 residues. CDR3 DNA is the only sequence kept; it has 45 bases, read in frame from the first base. The source of this sequence is an adult in good health. The sequenced sample was peripheral blood, obtained on day 0 of MenACWY control vaccination. This sequence uses TRBV14 and TRBJ1-4; a confident D gene designation cannot be given. DNA sequence: TGTGCCAGCAGCCAAGATCGCAGACGGAATGAAAAACTGTTTTTT. Translated, this is CASSQDRRRNEKLFF.